These T cell receptor beta chains were read from a single sample in a study of cytomegalovirus exposure and HLA in healthy donors. TCRdb's copy holds only in-frame clones and misses some; the assay was immunoSEQ multiplex PCR. The table includes more than 150,000 clones, approximately 86% detected once. Input material: PBMCs. The source is a woman between 45 and 60 years old in good health and CMV-seropositive. Each CDR3 is given with its conserved first and last residue. A D gene is named only where the DNA matches it firmly. Part of the rows lack a size; the others show once, few, many or a class for expanded clones.

clone size: NA; V gene: TRBV11-1; J gene: TRBJ2-4; D gene: TRBD2; CDR3 length: 18; CDR3 protein: CASSPGVAGTRGGNIQYF; CDR3 DNA: TGTGCCAGCAGCCCCGGAGTAGCGGGGACCCGTGGTGGAAACATTCAGTACTTC
clone size: once; V gene: TRBV27; J gene: TRBJ2-6; D gene: NA; CDR3 length: 15; CDR3 protein: CASSLTGSGANVLTF; CDR3 DNA: TGTGCCAGCAGTTTAACAGGGTCGGGGGCCAACGTCCTGACTTTC
clone size: NA; V gene: TRBV2; J gene: TRBJ2-7; D gene: NA; CDR3 length: 11; CDR3 protein: CASVLSVEQYF; CDR3 DNA: TGTGCCAGCGTTCTATCGGTTGAGCAGTACTTC
clone size: NA; V gene: TRBV19; J gene: TRBJ1-2; D gene: NA; CDR3 length: 11; CDR3 protein: CASRREEGYTF; CDR3 DNA: TGTGCCAGTCGAAGGGAGGAGGGCTACACCTTC
clone size: NA; V gene: TRBV30; J gene: TRBJ2-4; D gene: TRBD1; CDR3 length: 15; CDR3 protein: CAWSPRRQGKNIQYF; CDR3 DNA: TGTGCCTGGAGCCCACGTAGACAGGGGAAAAACATTCAGTACTTC
clone size: NA; V gene: TRBV5-6; J gene: TRBJ1-6; D gene: TRBD1; CDR3 length: 16; CDR3 protein: CASSYYRGLGNSPLHF; CDR3 DNA: TGTGCCAGCAGCTACTACAGGGGTCTAGGGAATTCACCCCTCCACTTT
clone size: NA; V gene: TRBV19; J gene: TRBJ2-3; D gene: NA; CDR3 length: 12; CDR3 protein: CATRLSPGPQYF; CDR3 DNA: TGTGCCACCCGACTGTCCCCAGGGCCGCAGTATTTT
clone size: NA; V gene: TRBV27; J gene: TRBJ2-7; D gene: NA; CDR3 length: 13; CDR3 protein: CASSQKQGYEQYF; CDR3 DNA: TGTGCCAGCAGTCAGAAACAGGGCTACGAGCAGTACTTC
clone size: NA; V gene: TRBV4-1; J gene: TRBJ1-3; D gene: TRBD1; CDR3 length: 16; CDR3 protein: CASSQGSGQGANTIYF; CDR3 DNA: TGCGCCAGCAGCCAAGGCTCGGGACAGGGCGCAAACACCATATATTTT
clone size: NA; V gene: TRBV5-6; J gene: TRBJ2-1; D gene: TRBD1; CDR3 length: 11; CDR3 protein: CASSRTGEQFF; CDR3 DNA: TGTGCCAGCAGCAGGACAGGGGAGCAGTTCTTC
clone size: NA; V gene: TRBV18; J gene: TRBJ1-1; D gene: NA; CDR3 length: 15; CDR3 protein: CASSPPSTVNTEAFF; CDR3 DNA: TGTGCCAGCTCACCCCCATCGACAGTGAACACTGAAGCTTTCTTT
clone size: NA; V gene: TRBV2; J gene: TRBJ1-2; D gene: NA; CDR3 length: 12; CDR3 protein: CASSTNSYGHTF; CDR3 DNA: TGTGCCAGCAGTACCAACAGCTATGGCCACACCTTC
clone size: NA; V gene: TRBV5-1; J gene: TRBJ1-6; D gene: NA; CDR3 length: 16; CDR3 protein: CASSPTQGQGSSPLHF; CDR3 DNA: TGCGCCAGCAGCCCAACCCAGGGGCAGGGGAGTTCACCCCTCCACTTT
clone size: few; V gene: TRBV10-3; J gene: TRBJ2-6; D gene: NA; CDR3 length: 13; CDR3 protein: CAIRTAGANVLTF; CDR3 DNA: TGTGCCATCAGAACTGCTGGGGCCAACGTCCTGACTTTC
clone size: NA; V gene: TRBV6-1; J gene: TRBJ1-2; D gene: NA; CDR3 length: 14; CDR3 protein: CASSVDRRYYGYTF; CDR3 DNA: TGTGCCAGCAGCGTTGACAGGCGTTACTATGGCTACACCTTC
clone size: NA; V gene: TRBV9; J gene: TRBJ2-2; D gene: TRBD1; CDR3 length: 14; CDR3 protein: CASSGTGVTGELFF; CDR3 DNA: TGTGCCAGCAGCGGGACAGGGGTTACCGGGGAGCTGTTTTTT
clone size: NA; V gene: TRBV2; J gene: TRBJ2-1; D gene: TRBD1; CDR3 length: 15; CDR3 protein: CASSETGSRHNEQFF; CDR3 DNA: TGTGCCAGCAGTGAGACAGGGAGTCGTCACAATGAGCAGTTCTTC
clone size: few; V gene: TRBV18; J gene: TRBJ2-2; D gene: NA; CDR3 length: 15; CDR3 protein: CASSPTDDSTGELFF; CDR3 DNA: TGTGCCAGCTCACCGACCGACGACAGCACCGGGGAGCTGTTTTTT
clone size: few; V gene: TRBV19; J gene: TRBJ1-3; D gene: NA; CDR3 length: 12; CDR3 protein: CASSPSGNTIYF; CDR3 DNA: TGTGCCAGTAGTCCATCTGGAAACACCATATATTTT
clone size: NA; V gene: TRBV5-1; J gene: TRBJ2-1; D gene: TRBD1; CDR3 length: 16; CDR3 protein: CASSFTGQGAYNEQFF; CDR3 DNA: TGCGCCAGCAGCTTCACTGGACAGGGGGCCTACAATGAGCAGTTCTTC
clone size: NA; V gene: TRBV14; J gene: TRBJ1-2; D gene: NA; CDR3 length: 14; CDR3 protein: CASSHPGGGGGYTF; CDR3 DNA: TGTGCCAGCAGCCACCCAGGCGGGGGCGGCGGCTACACCTTC
clone size: NA; V gene: TRBV7-9; J gene: TRBJ2-7; D gene: TRBD1; CDR3 length: 15; CDR3 protein: CASSFWDREIGEQYF; CDR3 DNA: TGTGCCAGCAGCTTCTGGGACAGGGAAATTGGCGAGCAGTACTTC
clone size: NA; V gene: TRBV4-3; J gene: TRBJ2-3; D gene: NA; CDR3 length: 15; CDR3 protein: CASSQEGLRTDTQYF; CDR3 DNA: TGCGCCAGCAGCCAAGAGGGACTCCGCACAGATACGCAGTATTTT
clone size: few; V gene: TRBV7-9; J gene: TRBJ2-3; D gene: TRBD2; CDR3 length: 16; CDR3 protein: CASTQLAGGITDTQYF; CDR3 DNA: TGTGCCAGCACCCAACTAGCGGGGGGGATCACAGATACGCAGTATTTT
clone size: NA; V gene: TRBV5-1; J gene: TRBJ1-1; D gene: NA; CDR3 length: 13; CDR3 protein: CASSLRVRAEAFF; CDR3 DNA: TGCGCCAGCAGCTTGCGGGTCAGGGCTGAAGCTTTCTTT
clone size: NA; V gene: TRBV7-2; J gene: TRBJ2-7; D gene: TRBD1; CDR3 length: 15; CDR3 protein: CASSLGDREKYEQYF; CDR3 DNA: TGTGCCAGCAGCTTAGGGGACAGGGAGAAATACGAGCAGTACTTC
clone size: NA; V gene: TRBV7-9; J gene: TRBJ1-2; D gene: TRBD1; CDR3 length: 16; CDR3 protein: CASSSPDRASNYGYTF; CDR3 DNA: TGTGCCAGCAGCTCTCCTGACAGGGCCTCTAACTATGGCTACACCTTC
clone size: NA; V gene: TRBV6-5; J gene: TRBJ2-3; D gene: TRBD2; CDR3 length: 16; CDR3 protein: CASSYSQAGATDTQYF; CDR3 DNA: TGTGCCAGCAGTTACTCGCAAGCGGGGGCCACAGATACGCAGTATTTT